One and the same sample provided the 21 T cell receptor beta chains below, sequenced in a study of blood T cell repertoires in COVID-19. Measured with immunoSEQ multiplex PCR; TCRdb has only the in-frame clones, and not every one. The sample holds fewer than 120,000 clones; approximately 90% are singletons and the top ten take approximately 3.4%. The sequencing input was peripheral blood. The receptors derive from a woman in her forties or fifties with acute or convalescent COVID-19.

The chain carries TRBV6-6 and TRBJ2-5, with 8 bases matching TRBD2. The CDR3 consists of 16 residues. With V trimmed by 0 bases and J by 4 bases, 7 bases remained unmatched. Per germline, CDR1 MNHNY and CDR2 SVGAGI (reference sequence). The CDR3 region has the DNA TGTGCCAGCAGTTACTCGAGCGCGGGGGGAGGAGAGACCCAGTACTTC. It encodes CASSYSSAGGGETQYF.

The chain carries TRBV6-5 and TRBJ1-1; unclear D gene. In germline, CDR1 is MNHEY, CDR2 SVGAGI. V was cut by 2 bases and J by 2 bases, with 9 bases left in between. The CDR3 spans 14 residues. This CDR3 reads CASSYAGANTEAFF. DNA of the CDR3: TGTGCCAGCAGTTACGCTGGAGCAAACACTGAAGCTTTCTTT.

CDR3: CASSIVRGNQETQYF. The CDR3 DNA reads as TGTGCCAGTAGTATAGTCCGGGGGAACCAAGAGACCCAGTACTTC. The chain employs TRBV19 and TRBJ2-5; possibly TRBD2 for D (6 bases). V lost 1 base and J lost 0, with 9 bases in between. Germline V lookup: CDR1 LNHDA, CDR2 SQIVND (reference sequence). CDR3 length: 15 residues.

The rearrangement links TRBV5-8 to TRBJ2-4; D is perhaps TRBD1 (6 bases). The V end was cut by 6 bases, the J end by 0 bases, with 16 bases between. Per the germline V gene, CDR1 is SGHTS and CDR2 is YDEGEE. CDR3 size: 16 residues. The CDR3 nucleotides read TGTGCCAGCACCCCCGGTCGGGGACAAGCCAAAAACATTCAGTACTTC. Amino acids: CASTPGRGQAKNIQYF.

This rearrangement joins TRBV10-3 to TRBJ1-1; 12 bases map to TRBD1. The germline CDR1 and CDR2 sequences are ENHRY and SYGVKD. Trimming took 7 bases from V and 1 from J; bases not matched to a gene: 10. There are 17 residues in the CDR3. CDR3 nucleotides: TGTGCCATCAAGGGGGACAGGGGGCGCGACGAGAACACTGAAGCTTTCTTT. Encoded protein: CAIKGDRGRDENTEAFF.

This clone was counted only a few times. CDR3 sequence: CASRPSGRASYNEQFF. The CDR3 nucleotides are TGTGCCAGCAGACCTAGCGGGAGGGCTTCCTACAATGAGCAGTTCTTC. The rearrangement joins TRBV6-2 or TRBV6-3 to TRBJ2-1; 12 bases align to TRBD2. Germline V gives CDR1 MNHEY, CDR2 SVGEGT. The CDR3 runs 16 residues. The V gene end was trimmed by 6 bases and the J gene end by 1 base; junction bases not matched to a gene: 4.

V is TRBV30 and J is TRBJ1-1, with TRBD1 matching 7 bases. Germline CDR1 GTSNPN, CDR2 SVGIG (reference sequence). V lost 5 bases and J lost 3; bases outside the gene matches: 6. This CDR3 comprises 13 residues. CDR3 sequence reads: CAWRRQGYTEAFF. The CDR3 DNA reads TGTGCCTGGCGGCGACAGGGATACACTGAAGCTTTCTTT.

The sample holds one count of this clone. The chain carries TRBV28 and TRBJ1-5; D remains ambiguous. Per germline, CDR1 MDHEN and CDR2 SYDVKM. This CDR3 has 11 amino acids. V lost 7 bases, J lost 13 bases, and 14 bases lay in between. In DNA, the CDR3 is TGTGCCAGCACCCACCGGGAGCAACAGCATTTT. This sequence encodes CASTHREQQHF.

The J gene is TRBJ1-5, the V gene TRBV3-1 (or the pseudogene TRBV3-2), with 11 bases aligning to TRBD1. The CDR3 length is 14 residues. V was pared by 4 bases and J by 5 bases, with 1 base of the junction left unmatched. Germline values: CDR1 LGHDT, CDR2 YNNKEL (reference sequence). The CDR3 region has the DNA TGTGCCAGCAGCCGGACAGGGGGCGATCAGCCCCAGCATTTT. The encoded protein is CASSRTGGDQPQHF.

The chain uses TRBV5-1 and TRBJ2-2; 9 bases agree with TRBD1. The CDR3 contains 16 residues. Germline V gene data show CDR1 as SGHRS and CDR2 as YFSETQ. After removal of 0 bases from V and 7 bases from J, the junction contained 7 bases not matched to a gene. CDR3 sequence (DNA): TGCGCCAGCAGCTTGGCACAGGGGGCTTCCCTCGGGGAGCTGTTTTTT. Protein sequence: CASSLAQGASLGELFF. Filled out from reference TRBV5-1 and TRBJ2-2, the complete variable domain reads KAGVTQTPRYLIKTRGQQVTLSCSPISGHRSVSWYQQTPGQGLQFLFEYFSETQRNKGNFPGRFSGRQFSNSRSEMNVSTLELGDSALYLCASSLAQGASLGELFFGEGSRLTVL.

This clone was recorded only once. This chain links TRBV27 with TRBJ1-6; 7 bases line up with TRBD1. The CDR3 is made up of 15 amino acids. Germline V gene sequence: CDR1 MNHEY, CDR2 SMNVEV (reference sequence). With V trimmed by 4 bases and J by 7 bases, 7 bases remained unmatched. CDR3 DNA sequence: TGTGCCAGCAGTTCCCGACAGGGTGGGAATTCACCCCTCCACTTT. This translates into CASSSRQGGNSPLHF.

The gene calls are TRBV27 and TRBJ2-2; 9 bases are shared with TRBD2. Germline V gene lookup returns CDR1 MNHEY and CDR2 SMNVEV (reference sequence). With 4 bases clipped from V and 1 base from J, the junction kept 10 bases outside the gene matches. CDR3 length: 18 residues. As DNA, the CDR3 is TGTGCCAGCAGTTCCGGGACTAGCCCGGAGTGGAACACCGGGGAGCTGTTTTTT. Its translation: CASSSGTSPEWNTGELFF.

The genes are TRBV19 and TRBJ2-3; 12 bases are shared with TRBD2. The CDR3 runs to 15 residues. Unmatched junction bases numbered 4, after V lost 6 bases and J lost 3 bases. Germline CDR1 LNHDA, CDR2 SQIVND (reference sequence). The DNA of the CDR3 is TGTGCCAGTAGGACTAGCGGGAGTGGGACAGATACGCAGTATTTT. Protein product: CASRTSGSGTDTQYF.

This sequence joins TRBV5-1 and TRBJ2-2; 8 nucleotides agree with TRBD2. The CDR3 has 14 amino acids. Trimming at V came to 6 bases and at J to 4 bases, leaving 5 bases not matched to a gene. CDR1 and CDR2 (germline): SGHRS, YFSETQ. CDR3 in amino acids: CASTTAGATGELFF. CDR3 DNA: TGCGCCAGCACCACAGCGGGGGCCACCGGGGAGCTGTTTTTT.

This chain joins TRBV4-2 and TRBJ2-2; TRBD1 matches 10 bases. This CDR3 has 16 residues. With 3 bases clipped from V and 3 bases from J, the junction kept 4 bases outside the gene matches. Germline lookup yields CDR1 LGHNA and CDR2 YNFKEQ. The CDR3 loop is CASSQKGTGDTGELFF. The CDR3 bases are TGTGCCAGCAGCCAGAAAGGGACAGGGGACACCGGGGAGCTGTTTTTT.

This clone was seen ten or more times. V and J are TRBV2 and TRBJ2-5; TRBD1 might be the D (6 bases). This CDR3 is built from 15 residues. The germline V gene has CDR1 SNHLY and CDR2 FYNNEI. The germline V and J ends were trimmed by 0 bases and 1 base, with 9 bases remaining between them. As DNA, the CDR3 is TGTGCCAGCAGTGAAGCACGAGGGGGCCAAGAGACCCAGTACTTC. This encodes CASSEARGGQETQYF.

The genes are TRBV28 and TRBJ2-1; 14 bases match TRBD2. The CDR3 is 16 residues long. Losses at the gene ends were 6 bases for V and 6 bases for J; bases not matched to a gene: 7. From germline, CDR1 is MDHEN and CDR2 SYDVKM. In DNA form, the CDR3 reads TGTGCCAGCAGGCAAACGGGACTAGCGGGAGTCAATGAGCAGTTCTTC. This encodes CASRQTGLAGVNEQFF.

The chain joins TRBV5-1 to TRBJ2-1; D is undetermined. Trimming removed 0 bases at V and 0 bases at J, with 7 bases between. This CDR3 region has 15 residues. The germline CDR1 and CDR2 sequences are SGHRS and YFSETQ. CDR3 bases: TGCGCCAGCAGCTTGGCTGACATCTCCTACAATGAGCAGTTCTTC. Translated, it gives CASSLADISYNEQFF.

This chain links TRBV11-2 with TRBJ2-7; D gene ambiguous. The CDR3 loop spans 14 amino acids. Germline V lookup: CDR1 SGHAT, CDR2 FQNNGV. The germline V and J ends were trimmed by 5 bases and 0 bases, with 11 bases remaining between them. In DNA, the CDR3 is TGTGCCAGCAGCCTAGGAACTCGCTCCTACGAGCAGTACTTC. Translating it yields CASSLGTRSYEQYF.

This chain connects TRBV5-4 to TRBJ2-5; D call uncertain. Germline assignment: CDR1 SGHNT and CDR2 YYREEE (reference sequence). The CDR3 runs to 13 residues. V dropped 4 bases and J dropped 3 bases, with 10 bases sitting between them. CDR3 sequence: CASSDHREETQYF. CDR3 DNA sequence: TGTGCCAGCAGCGACCACAGAGAAGAGACCCAGTACTTC. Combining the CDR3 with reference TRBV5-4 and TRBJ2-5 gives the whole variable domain ETGVTQSPTHLIKTRGQQVTLRCSSQSGHNTVSWYQQALGQGPQFIFQYYREEENGRGNFPPRFSGLQFPNYSSELNVNALELDDSALYLCASSDHREETQYFGPGTRLLVL.

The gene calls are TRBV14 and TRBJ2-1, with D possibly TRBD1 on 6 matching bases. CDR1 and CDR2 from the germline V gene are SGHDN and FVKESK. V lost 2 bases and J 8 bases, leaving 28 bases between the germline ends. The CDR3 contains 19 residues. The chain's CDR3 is CASSQIQGKGGHGNYEQFF. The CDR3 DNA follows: TGTGCCAGCAGCCAAATTCAGGGTAAAGGGGGACACGGAAACTATGAGCAGTTCTTC.